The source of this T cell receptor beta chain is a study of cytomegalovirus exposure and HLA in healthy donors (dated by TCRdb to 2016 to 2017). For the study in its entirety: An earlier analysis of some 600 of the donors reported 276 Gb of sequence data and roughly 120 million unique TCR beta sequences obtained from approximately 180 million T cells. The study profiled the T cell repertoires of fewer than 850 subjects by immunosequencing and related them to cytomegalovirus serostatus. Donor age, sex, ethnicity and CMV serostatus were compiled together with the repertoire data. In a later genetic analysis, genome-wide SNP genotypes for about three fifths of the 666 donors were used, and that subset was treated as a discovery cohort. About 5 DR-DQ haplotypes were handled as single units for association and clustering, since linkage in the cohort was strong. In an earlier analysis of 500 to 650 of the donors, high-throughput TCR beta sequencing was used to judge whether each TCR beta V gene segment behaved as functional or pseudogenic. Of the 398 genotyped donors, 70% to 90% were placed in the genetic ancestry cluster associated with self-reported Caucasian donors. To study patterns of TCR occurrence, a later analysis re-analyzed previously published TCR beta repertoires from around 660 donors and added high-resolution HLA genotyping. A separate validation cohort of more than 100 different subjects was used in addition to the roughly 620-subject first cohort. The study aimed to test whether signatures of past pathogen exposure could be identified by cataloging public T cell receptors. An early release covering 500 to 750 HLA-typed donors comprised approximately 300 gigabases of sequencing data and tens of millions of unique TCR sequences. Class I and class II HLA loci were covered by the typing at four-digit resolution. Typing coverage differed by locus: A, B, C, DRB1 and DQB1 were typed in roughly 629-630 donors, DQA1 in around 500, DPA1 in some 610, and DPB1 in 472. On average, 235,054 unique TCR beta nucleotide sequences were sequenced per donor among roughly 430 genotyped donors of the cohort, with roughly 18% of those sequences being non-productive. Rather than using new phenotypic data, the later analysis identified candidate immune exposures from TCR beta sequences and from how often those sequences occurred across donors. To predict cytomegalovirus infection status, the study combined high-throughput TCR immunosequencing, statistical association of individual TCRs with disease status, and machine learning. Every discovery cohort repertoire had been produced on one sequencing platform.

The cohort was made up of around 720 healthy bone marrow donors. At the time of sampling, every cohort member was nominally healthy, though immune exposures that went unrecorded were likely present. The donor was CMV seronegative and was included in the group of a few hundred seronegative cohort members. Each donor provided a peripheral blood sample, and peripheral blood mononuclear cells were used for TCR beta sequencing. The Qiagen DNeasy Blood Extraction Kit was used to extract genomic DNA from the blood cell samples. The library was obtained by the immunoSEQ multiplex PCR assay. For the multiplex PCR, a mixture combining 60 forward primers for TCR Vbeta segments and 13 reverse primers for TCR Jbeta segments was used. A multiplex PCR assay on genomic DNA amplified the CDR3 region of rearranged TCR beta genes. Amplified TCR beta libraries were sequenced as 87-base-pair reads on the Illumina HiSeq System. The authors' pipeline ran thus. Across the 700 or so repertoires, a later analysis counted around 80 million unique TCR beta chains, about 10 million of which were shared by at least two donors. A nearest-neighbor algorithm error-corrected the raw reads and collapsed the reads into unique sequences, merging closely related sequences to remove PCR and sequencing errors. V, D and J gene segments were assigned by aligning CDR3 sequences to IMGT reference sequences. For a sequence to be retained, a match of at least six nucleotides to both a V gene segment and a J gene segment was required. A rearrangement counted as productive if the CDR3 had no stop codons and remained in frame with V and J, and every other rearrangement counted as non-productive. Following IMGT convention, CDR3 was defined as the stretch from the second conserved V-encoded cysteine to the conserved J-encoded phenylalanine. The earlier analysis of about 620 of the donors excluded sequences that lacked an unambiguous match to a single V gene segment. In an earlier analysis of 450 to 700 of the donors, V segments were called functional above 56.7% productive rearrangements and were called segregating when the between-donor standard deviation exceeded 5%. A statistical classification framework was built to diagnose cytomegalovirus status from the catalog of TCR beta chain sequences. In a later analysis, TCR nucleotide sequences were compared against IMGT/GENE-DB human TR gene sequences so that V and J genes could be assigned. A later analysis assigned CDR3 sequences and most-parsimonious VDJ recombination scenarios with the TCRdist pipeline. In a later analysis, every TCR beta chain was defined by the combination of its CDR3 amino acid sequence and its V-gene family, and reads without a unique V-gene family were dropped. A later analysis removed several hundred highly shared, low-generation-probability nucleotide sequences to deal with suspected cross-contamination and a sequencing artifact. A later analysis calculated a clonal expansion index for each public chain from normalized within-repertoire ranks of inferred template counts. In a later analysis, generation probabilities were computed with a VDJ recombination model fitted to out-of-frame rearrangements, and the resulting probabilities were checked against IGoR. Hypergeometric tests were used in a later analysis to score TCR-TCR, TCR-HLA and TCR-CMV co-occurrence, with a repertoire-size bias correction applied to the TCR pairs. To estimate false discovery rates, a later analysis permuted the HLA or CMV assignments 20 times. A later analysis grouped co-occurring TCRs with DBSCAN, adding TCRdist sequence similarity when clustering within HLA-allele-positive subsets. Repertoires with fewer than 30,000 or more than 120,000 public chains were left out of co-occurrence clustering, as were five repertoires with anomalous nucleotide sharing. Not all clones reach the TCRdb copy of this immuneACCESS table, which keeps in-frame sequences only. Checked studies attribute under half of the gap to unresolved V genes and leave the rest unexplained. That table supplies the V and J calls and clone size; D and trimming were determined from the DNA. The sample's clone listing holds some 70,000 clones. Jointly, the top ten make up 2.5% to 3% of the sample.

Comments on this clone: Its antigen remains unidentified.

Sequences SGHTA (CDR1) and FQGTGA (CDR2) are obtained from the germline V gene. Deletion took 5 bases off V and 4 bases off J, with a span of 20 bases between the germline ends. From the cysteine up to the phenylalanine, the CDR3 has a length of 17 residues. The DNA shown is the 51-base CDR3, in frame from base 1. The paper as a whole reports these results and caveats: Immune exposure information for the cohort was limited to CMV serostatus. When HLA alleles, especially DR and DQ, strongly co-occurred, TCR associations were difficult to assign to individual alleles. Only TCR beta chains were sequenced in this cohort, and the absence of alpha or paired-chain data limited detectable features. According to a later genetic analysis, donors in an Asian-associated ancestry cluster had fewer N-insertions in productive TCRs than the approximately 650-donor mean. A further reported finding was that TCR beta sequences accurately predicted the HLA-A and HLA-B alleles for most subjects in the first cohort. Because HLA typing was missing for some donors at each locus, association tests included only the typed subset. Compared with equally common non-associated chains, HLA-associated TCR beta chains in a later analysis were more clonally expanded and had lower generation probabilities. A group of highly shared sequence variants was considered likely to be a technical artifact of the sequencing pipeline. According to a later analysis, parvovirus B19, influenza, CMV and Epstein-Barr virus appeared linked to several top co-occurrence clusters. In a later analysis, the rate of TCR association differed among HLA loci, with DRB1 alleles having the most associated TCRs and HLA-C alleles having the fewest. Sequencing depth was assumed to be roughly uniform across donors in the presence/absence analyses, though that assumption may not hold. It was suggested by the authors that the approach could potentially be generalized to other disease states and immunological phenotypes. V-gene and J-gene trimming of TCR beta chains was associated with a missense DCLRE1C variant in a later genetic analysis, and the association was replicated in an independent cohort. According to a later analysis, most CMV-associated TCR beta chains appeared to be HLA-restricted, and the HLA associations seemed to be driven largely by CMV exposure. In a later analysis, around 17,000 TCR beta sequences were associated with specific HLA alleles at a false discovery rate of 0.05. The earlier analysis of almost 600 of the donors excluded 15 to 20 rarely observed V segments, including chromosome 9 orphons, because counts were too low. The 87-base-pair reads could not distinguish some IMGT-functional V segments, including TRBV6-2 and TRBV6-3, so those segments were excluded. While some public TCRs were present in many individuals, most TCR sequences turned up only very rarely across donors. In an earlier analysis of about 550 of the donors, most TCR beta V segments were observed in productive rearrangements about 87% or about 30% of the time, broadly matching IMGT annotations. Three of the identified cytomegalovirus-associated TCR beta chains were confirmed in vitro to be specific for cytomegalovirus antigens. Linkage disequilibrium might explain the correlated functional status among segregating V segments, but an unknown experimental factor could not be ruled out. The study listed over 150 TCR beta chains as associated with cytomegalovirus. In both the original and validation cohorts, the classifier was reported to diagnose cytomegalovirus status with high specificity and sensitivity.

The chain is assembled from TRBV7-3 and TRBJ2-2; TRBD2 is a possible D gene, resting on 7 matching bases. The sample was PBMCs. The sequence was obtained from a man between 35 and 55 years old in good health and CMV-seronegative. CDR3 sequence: CASSPIEFGGLTGELFF. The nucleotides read TGTGCCAGCAGCCCGATTGAATTCGGGGGGCTCACCGGGGAGCTGTTTTTT.